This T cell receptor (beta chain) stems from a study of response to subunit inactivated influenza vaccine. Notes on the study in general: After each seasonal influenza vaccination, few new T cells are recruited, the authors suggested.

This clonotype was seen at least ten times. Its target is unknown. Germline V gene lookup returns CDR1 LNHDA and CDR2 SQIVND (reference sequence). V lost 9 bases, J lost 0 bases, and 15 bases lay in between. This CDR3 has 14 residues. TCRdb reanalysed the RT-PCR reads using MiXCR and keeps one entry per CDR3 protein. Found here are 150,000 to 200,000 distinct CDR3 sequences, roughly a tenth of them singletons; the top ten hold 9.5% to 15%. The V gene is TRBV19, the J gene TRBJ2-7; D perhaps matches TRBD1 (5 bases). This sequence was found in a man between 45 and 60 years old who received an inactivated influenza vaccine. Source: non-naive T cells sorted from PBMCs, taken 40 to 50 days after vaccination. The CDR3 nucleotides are TGTGCCAGCAAAAGGGGCCCTAGCTCCTACGAGCAGTACTTC. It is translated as CASKRGPSSYEQYF.